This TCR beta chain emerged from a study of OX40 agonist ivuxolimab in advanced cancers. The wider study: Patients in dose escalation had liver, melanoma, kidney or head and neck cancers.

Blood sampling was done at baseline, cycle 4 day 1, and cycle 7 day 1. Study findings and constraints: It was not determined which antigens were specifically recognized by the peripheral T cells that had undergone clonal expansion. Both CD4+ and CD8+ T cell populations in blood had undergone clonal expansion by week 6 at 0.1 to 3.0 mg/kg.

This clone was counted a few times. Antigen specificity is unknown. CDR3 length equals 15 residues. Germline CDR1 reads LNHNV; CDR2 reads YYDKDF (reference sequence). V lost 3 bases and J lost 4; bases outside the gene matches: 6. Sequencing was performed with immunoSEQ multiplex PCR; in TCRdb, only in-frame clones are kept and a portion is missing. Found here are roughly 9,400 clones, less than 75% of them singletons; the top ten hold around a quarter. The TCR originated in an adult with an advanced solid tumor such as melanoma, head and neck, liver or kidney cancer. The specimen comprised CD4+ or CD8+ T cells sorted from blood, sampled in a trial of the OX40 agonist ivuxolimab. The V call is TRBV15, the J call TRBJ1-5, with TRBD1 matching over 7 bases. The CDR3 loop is CATSSQTGMNQPQHF. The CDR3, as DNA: TGTGCCACCAGCAGTCAGACAGGGATGAATCAGCCCCAGCATTTT.